Shown below are 9 T cell receptor beta chains from a single sample sequenced in a study of T cell repertoires in cytomegalovirus infection (dated by TCRdb to about 2019). The sample was run on an Illumina HiSeq 1500. TCRdb's own reprocessing of the public reads used fastp at Q25 and MiXCR and kept productive beta chains. Each entry merges the rows of one CDR3 protein and shows their most common DNA and genes. The sample has roughly 990,000 distinct CDR3 sequences on record, around 31% of them singletons. The top ten hold around 15% of the sample. The treatment or condition label on this specimen signifies: in vitro stimulation with specific CMV peptide epitopes to enrich CMV-specific T cells. Their cognate antigens are unknown. The material sequenced was cultured CD8+ T cells from PBMCs, taken from culture after CMV antigen stimulation. The receptors derive from a human donor in good health (CMV status not recorded). Some clones in this sample may be carry-over from other donors' samples.

This clonotype was seen more than once but under ten times. This chain joins TRBV19 and TRBJ2-1; D call uncertain. Germline V gene lookup returns CDR1 LNHDA and CDR2 SQIVND (reference sequence). V was shortened by 4 bases and J by 4 bases, with 11 bases between the two germline ends. This CDR3 is built from 14 residues. The CDR3 protein is CASSNGDLYNEQFF. The CDR3 nucleotides read TGTGCCAGTAGTAATGGTGACCTATACAATGAGCAGTTCTTC. Variable domain in full (rest from reference TRBV19 and TRBJ2-1): DGGITQSPKYLFRKEGQNVTLSCEQNLNHDAMYWYRQDPGQGLRLIYYSQIVNDFQKGDIAEGYSVSREKKESFPLTVTSAQKNPTAFYLCASSNGDLYNEQFFGPGTRLTVL.

Only one count was recorded for this clonotype. The chain is built from TRBV4-2 and TRBJ1-5; D unresolved. The CDR3 runs to 15 residues. The V end lost 2 bases, the J end lost 0 bases, and 8 bases lay between the germline ends. CDR1 is LGHNA and CDR2 is YNFKEQ in the germline V gene. DNA for the CDR3: TGTGCCAGCAGCCAATGGGATTATAGCAATCAGCCCCAGCATTTT. Translating gives CASSQWDYSNQPQHF.

This clonotype was detected ten times or more. The chain links TRBV7-6 to TRBJ1-2; tentative D call: TRBD1 (5 bases). The germline V gene encodes CDR1 SGHVS and CDR2 FNYEAQ. V lost 1 base, J lost 8 bases, and 14 bases lay in between. CDR3 length: 14 amino acids. The CDR3 DNA sequence: TGTGCCAGCAGCTTAGGTTCAGGGAGAAAGGGCTACACCTTC. Its protein product is CASSLGSGRKGYTF.

The rearrangement uses TRBV27 and TRBJ1-2; no reliable D call. The V end lost 5 bases, the J end lost 3 bases, and 10 bases lay between the germline ends. The V gene's germline CDR1 is MNHEY and CDR2 SMNVEV (reference sequence). The CDR3 consists of 13 residues. DNA for the CDR3: TGTGCCAGCAGTCCGACATGGGACTATGGCTACACCTTC. Residues: CASSPTWDYGYTF.

The chain has TRBV12-5 and TRBJ1-2; D is unresolved. CDR3 length: 16 residues. The germline V gene has CDR1 LGHNT and CDR2 FRNRAP. Deletions cut 3 bases from V and 0 bases from J, with 14 bases between. CDR3 residues: CASGFSTPKANYGYTF. CDR3 DNA sequence: TGTGCTAGTGGTTTTTCGACACCAAAAGCTAACTATGGCTACACCTTC.

This clonotype was detected many times. J is TRBJ1-5 and V is TRBV7-3, with D possibly matching TRBD1 (5 bases). The germline CDR1 and CDR2 sequences are SGHTA and FQGTGA. The CDR3 consists of 18 residues. Trimming took 1 base from V and 0 from J, leaving 16 bases between them. CDR3 in DNA: TGTGCCAGCAGCTTAAGGGTCAACGGGGCATATAGCAATCAGCCCCAGCATTTT. Translating it yields CASSLRVNGAYSNQPQHF.

This clonotype came up a few times. This chain links TRBV4-1 with TRBJ2-5; D is unresolved. V gave up 1 base and J gave up 2 bases, with 14 bases separating them. CDR1 and CDR2 from the germline V gene are MGHRA and YSYEKL. The CDR3 has 16 amino acids. CDR3 DNA: TGCGCCAGCAGCCAAGCTATCTACGGGCTACAAGAGACCCAGTACTTC. It specifies CASSQAIYGLQETQYF.

The genes are TRBV12-3 or TRBV12-4 and TRBJ1-2; TRBD1 is a possible D gene (6 bases). This CDR3 region has 13 residues. The ends were cut back, 3 bases at V and 4 bases at J, with 9 bases in the middle. For the CDR3, the DNA is TGTGCCAGCAGTTTGGAGGACAGCTATGGCTACACCTTC. Encoded protein: CASSLEDSYGYTF.

The V and J genes are TRBV19 and TRBJ2-1; D may be TRBD2 (6 bases). Germline values: CDR1 LNHDA, CDR2 SQIVND (reference sequence). The CDR3 runs 15 residues. The V end was cut by 5 bases, the J end by 9 bases, with 20 bases between. Here the CDR3 reads CASSGEEGLLIEQFF. The DNA of the CDR3 is TGTGCCAGTAGTGGGGAGGAGGGATTATTAATTGAGCAGTTCTTC.